This T cell receptor (beta chain) is from a study of T cells in Graves' hyperthyroidism and ophthalmopathy. With 2 bases removed from V and 6 bases from J, the gap between germline ends came to 6 bases. This CDR3 is built from 12 residues. This clonotype was picked up many times. RNA transcripts yielded amplified TCR beta CDR3 regions. The HTBI set primed first-round TCR CDR3 RT-PCR. One entry per CDR3 protein, called by TCRdb with MiXCR from the multiplex PCR reads. The top ten clones hold 25% to 30% of a sample with around 240,000 distinct CDR3 sequences, 16% of them seen once. This chain uses TRBV12-3 or TRBV12-4 with TRBJ2-3; no clear D gene. The origin of this receptor is a woman aged 18-30 years with Graves' ophthalmopathy. Material for sequencing was blood. The CDR3 loop is CASSLNRDTQYF. The CDR3 DNA follows: TGTGCCAGCAGTTTAAACCGGGATACGCAGTATTTT.